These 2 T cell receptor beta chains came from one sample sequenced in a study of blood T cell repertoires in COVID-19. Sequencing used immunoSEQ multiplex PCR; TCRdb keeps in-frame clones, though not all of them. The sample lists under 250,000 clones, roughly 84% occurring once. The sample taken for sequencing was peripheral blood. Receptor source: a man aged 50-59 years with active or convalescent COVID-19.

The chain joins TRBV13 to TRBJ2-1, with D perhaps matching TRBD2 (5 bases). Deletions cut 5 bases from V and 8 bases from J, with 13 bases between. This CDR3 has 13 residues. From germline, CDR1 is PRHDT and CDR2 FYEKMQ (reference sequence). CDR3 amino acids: CASSEGSNYEQFF. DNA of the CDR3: TGTGCCAGCAGCGAGGGCTCGAACTATGAGCAGTTCTTC.

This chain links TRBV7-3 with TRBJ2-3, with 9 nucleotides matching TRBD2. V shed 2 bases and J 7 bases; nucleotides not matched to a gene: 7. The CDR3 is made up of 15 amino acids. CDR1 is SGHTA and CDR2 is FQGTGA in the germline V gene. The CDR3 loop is CASSLGGTSTHTQYF. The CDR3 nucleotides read TGTGCCAGCAGCTTAGGCGGGACTAGCACCCATACGCAGTATTTT. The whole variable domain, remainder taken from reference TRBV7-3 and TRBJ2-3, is GAGVSQTPSNKVTEKGKYVELRCDPISGHTALYWYRQSLGQGPEFLIYFQGTGAADDSGLPNDRFFAVRPEGSVSTLKIQRTERGDSAVYLCASSLGGTSTHTQYFGPGTRLTVL.